This T cell receptor beta chain was sequenced during a study of T cells in Graves' hyperthyroidism and ophthalmopathy. Overall study findings and caveats: A model of 13 V-J pairs discriminated ophthalmopathy from stable hyperthyroidism. The majority of expanded thyroid clonotypes above 0.001 also appeared in blood.

This clonotype was picked up a small number of times. Its specificity is unknown. RNA transcripts provided the source from which TCR beta CDR3 regions were amplified. The HTBI primer set served for first-round RT-PCR of the TCR CDR3. TCRdb fed the multiplex PCR reads into MiXCR, producing one record per CDR3 protein. The top ten hold 35% to 50% of the sample, which has 490,000 or so distinct CDR3 sequences, 40% to 55% seen once. Uncontrolled infection, other autoimmune disease, pregnancy or lactation led to exclusion. Used for diagnoses were clinical symptoms, serum thyroxine and TRAb, thyroid ultrasound and orbital computed tomography. V shed 4 bases and J shed 0 bases, with 12 bases lying between them. Germline-derived CDR1 and CDR2 are SEHNR and FQNEAQ (reference sequence). The CDR3 is 15 amino acids.

Sequenced sample: peripheral blood or thyroid tissue (not recorded which). The rearrangement joins TRBV7-9 to TRBJ1-2, with unresolved D. The receptor was isolated from an adult woman with Graves' disease, either hyperthyroidism or ophthalmopathy (not recorded which). Written as DNA, the CDR3 is TGTGCCAGCAGCTCGGACGTTGGTGCTAACTATGGCTACACCTTC. Residues: CASSSDVGANYGYTF. Complete variable domain (other parts from reference TRBV7-9 and TRBJ1-2): DTGVSQNPRHKITKRGQNVTFRCDPISEHNRLYWYRQTLGQGPEFLTYFQNEAQLEKSRLLSDRFSAERPKGSFSTLEIQRTEQGDSAMYLCASSSDVGANYGYTFGSGTRLTVV.